This T cell receptor beta chain stems from a study of PD-1 blockade in classical Hodgkin lymphoma. In the study overall: Each patient was given nivolumab 3 mg/kg through a vein every 2 weeks. Study-wide findings and caveats: A significant rise in TCR diversity by C4D1 was seen for CD4+ but not CD8+ cells. Relative to healthy donors, newly diagnosed patients reportedly had lower baseline TCR diversity, which was reported as lower still in relapsed/refractory patients.

About this clone: The antigen is undetermined.

The assay was immunoSEQ multiplex PCR, and TCRdb's table has in-frame clones only and misses some. This table holds about 90,000 clones, 90% found once. The sample's time point: cycle 4 day 1 (C4D1), after 6 weeks of nivolumab. Every single patient, without exception, relapsed after autologous stem cell transplantation, and brentuximab vedotin exposure varied. V lost 2 bases and J 5 bases, leaving 3 bases between the germline ends. The CDR3 loop spans 11 amino acids. Germline lookup yields CDR1 SGHTA and CDR2 FQGNSA. The clonotype comes from a human donor with classical Hodgkin lymphoma. The sequenced sample was peripheral blood mononuclear cells (PBMCs), obtained before the fourth cycle of nivolumab. The chain carries TRBV7-2 and TRBJ2-5; no reliable D call. The CDR3 here is CASSLTETQYF. In DNA, the CDR3 is TGTGCCAGCAGCTTAACGGAGACCCAGTACTTC.